This T cell receptor beta chain was sequenced in a study of T-cell reconstitution after alpha-beta-depleted transplantation in children. The CDR3 totals 14 residues. The junction had 6 bases not matched to a gene; V was cut back by 6 bases and J by 4 bases. The TCRbeta library incorporated unique molecular identifiers. TCRdb analysed the PCR reads with MiXCR anew, one entry per CDR3 protein. The data contain approximately 510,000 distinct CDR3 sequences, about 16% of them singletons. The TCR was taken from a human donor who donated a stem cell graft to a child with acute lymphoblastic leukemia. The chain has TRBV12-3 or TRBV12-4 and TRBJ2-7, with 10 bases that match TRBD2. This sample comprised PBMCs from the stem cell graft donor, obtained from the stem cell graft. This CDR3 is CASRGSGRGYEQYF. The CDR3 nucleotides read TGTGCCAGCAGGGGAAGCGGGAGGGGGTACGAGCAGTACTTC.